This TCR beta chain emerged from a study of molecular identifiers for immune sequencing clone quantification. Naive CD8 T cells underwent sorting with the CD8+CD4-CCR7+CD45RA+ definition. Study-level results: Highly expanded clone sizes could be underestimated through barcode sharing by identical TCR molecules.

Previously described methods and listed TCR primers were employed for the bulk TCR libraries. TCRdb re-called the PCR reads with MiXCR, one entry per CDR3 protein. The repertoire holds about 68,000 distinct CDR3 sequences, with 15% to 20% as singletons. This clonotype has a count of ten or more. Its antigen is unidentified. The source of this sequence is a human donor in good health. Some libraries in this study had Jurkat cell RNA spiked in. Sequenced material: naive CD8+ T cells from blood, with Jurkat cell RNA spiked in. Subset: FACS-sorted CD8+CD4-CCR7+CD45RA+ naive T cells.

CDR3 region: CASSLKSLSTNTGELFF. As DNA, the CDR3 is TGTGCCAGCAGCCTCAAGTCGTTGTCCACGAACACCGGGGAGCTGTTTTTT. V and J are TRBV3-1 and TRBJ2-2, with D unclear. V lost 4 bases and J lost 0, with 15 bases in between. The germline V gene encodes CDR1 LGHDT and CDR2 YNNKEL (reference sequence). The CDR3 is made up of 17 amino acids.